This is a list of T cell receptor beta chains from one sample in a study of beta chain features in type 1 diabetes. TCRdb's table, derived via immunoSEQ multiplex PCR, lists solely in-frame clones and lacks some. This sample has 450,000 to 600,000 clones, with 30% found just once. Sequencing used naive CD4+ T cells from blood. The receptors here all came from a man aged 18 to 29 in good health. Each CDR3 is given with its conserved first and last residue. Each record gives: J gene, V gene, D gene, CDR3 protein. D genes are given only for firm matches.

J: TRBJ1-1
V: TRBV7-9
D: -
CDR3: CASSFRQGDTEAFF

J: TRBJ1-2
V: TRBV4-1
D: -
CDR3: CASSQSAANYGYTF

J: TRBJ2-3
V: TRBV5-6
D: TRBD1
CDR3: CASSPIGTGTDTQYF

J: TRBJ1-1
V: TRBV29-1
D: -
CDR3: CSSLRGVNTEAFF

J: TRBJ1-1
V: TRBV11-1
D: -
CDR3: CASKLQGQKTEAFF

J: TRBJ1-5
V: TRBV7-2
D: TRBD1
CDR3: CASSWTGARNQPQHF

J: TRBJ2-5
V: TRBV15
D: -
CDR3: CATSRDLGEETQYF

J: TRBJ2-1
V: TRBV28
D: TRBD2
CDR3: CASSPSIAGSYNEQFF

J: TRBJ2-7
V: TRBV9
D: -
CDR3: CASSVAYEQYF

J: TRBJ2-7
V: TRBV5-4
D: -
CDR3: CASSLDPSASSYEQYF

J: TRBJ1-4
V: TRBV29-1
D: TRBD1
CDR3: CSVTTGGFGEKLFF

J: TRBJ2-5
V: TRBV28
D: TRBD2
CDR3: CASSLAGASGETQYF

J: TRBJ1-3
V: TRBV14
D: -
CDR3: CASSHSGNTIYF

J: TRBJ1-1
V: TRBV18
D: -
CDR3: CASSSTGDTEAFF

J: TRBJ2-1
V: TRBV7-9
D: -
CDR3: CASSARLGSSYNEQFF

J: TRBJ1-2
V: TRBV13
D: -
CDR3: CASSLNPDGSLYGYTF

J: TRBJ2-3
V: TRBV29-1
D: -
CDR3: CSVKAGTNTDTQYF

J: TRBJ2-3
V: TRBV12-2
D: -
CDR3: CASRPAGACNTQYF

J: TRBJ1-2
V: TRBV25-1
D: -
CDR3: CASSEYGGNGYTF

J: TRBJ1-2
V: TRBV2
D: -
CDR3: CASSEPTTVGYGYTF

J: TRBJ2-7
V: TRBV4-1
D: -
CDR3: CASSQAQWAEQYF

J: TRBJ2-7
V: TRBV7-2
D: -
CDR3: CASSPTTGIHEQYF

J: TRBJ1-1
V: TRBV7-2
D: TRBD1
CDR3: CASSYRQGNTEAFF

J: TRBJ2-5
V: TRBV9
D: -
CDR3: CASSVGLKETQYF

J: TRBJ2-3
V: TRBV5-1
D: TRBD2
CDR3: CASMRELRDTQYF

J: TRBJ2-1
V: TRBV5-4
D: -
CDR3: CASSPEPPGVYNEQFF

J: TRBJ1-2
V: TRBV7-2
D: -
CDR3: CASSQRLNGYTF

J: TRBJ2-1
V: TRBV11-2
D: TRBD2
CDR3: CASSSLGLAGSYNEQFF

J: -
V: TRBV25-1
D: -
CDR3: CASRSTGYEQYF

J: TRBJ2-5
V: TRBV18
D: -
CDR3: CASSPREETQYF

J: TRBJ2-1
V: TRBV30
D: -
CDR3: CAWSSGHNEQFF

J: TRBJ2-1
V: TRBV7-9
D: -
CDR3: CASSPRDLGQFF

J: TRBJ2-1
V: TRBV5-1
D: TRBD2
CDR3: CASSWGLAGDEQFF

J: TRBJ2-3
V: TRBV7-2
D: -
CDR3: CASSIDRNTDTQYF

J: TRBJ2-3
V: TRBV7-3
D: TRBD2
CDR3: CASSLGAGGPTDTQYF

J: TRBJ2-6
V: TRBV28
D: -
CDR3: CASSPGSRSGANVLTF

J: TRBJ2-1
V: TRBV7-2
D: -
CDR3: CASRGGGPATNYNEQFF

J: TRBJ2-5
V: TRBV15
D: -
CDR3: CATSRDNGWETQYF

J: TRBJ2-7
V: TRBV7-6
D: TRBD2
CDR3: CASSARSAGGSYEQYF

J: TRBJ2-6
V: TRBV15
D: -
CDR3: CAFQSSGANVLTF

J: TRBJ2-7
V: TRBV5-1
D: TRBD1
CDR3: CASSLGDRYEQYF

J: TRBJ1-5
V: TRBV29-1
D: TRBD1
CDR3: CSVGTGVNQPQHF

J: TRBJ2-6
V: TRBV9
D: -
CDR3: CASSVGGSPVGANVLTF

J: TRBJ2-1
V: TRBV2
D: TRBD1
CDR3: CASSRDREPYNEQFF

J: TRBJ2-1
V: TRBV9
D: -
CDR3: CASSFQDLTSYNEQFF

J: TRBJ2-2
V: TRBV9
D: -
CDR3: CASSVVSGTGELFF

J: TRBJ2-3
V: TRBV30
D: -
CDR3: CAWSVRGGDTQYF

J: TRBJ2-3
V: TRBV9
D: -
CDR3: CASSPQFTDTQYF

J: TRBJ2-7
V: TRBV11-2
D: TRBD2
CDR3: CASRTSGRIYEQYF

J: TRBJ2-1
V: TRBV28
D: -
CDR3: CASSRQGLREQFF

J: TRBJ1-2
V: TRBV6-5
D: -
CDR3: CASSYNAGPYGYTF

J: TRBJ2-1
V: TRBV10-3
D: -
CDR3: CAIRDLPGPEQFF

J: TRBJ2-1
V: TRBV6-6
D: TRBD1
CDR3: CASSYGQGQYNEQFF

J: TRBJ2-1
V: TRBV29-1
D: TRBD2
CDR3: CSVQPLGGRAREQFF

J: TRBJ2-1
V: TRBV7-9
D: -
CDR3: CASSLGRGQGNEQFF

J: TRBJ1-1
V: TRBV4-2
D: -
CDR3: CASSPTGLNTEAFF

J: TRBJ2-1
V: TRBV15
D: -
CDR3: CATSGYSSYNEQFF

J: TRBJ1-4
V: TRBV15
D: -
CDR3: CATSRPGRRDEKLFF

J: TRBJ1-1
V: TRBV9
D: -
CDR3: CASSVMWGRTEAFF